This T cell receptor (beta chain) emerged from a study of blood T cell repertoires in COVID-19. The CDR3 contains 15 residues. The germline V gene encodes CDR1 MDHEN and CDR2 SYDVKM. V lost 5 bases and J lost 4, with 17 bases in between. Sequenced by immunoSEQ multiplex PCR; TCRdb stores in-frame clones only, minus some. This table holds around 310,000 clones, about 89% found once. This receptor was taken from a woman in her sixties with acute or convalescent COVID-19. V gene TRBV28 combines with J gene TRBJ1-1, with a tentative D call TRBD1 (5 bases). What was sequenced was peripheral blood. The chain's CDR3 is CASSPPGGAGTEAFF. Here the CDR3 DNA reads TGTGCCAGCAGTCCGCCCGGAGGGGCGGGCACTGAAGCTTTCTTT. The full variable domain, its missing parts supplied by reference TRBV28 and TRBJ1-1, is DVKVTQSSRYLVKRTGEKVFLECVQDMDHENMFWYRQDPGLGLRLIYFSYDVKMKEKGDIPEGYSVSREKKERFSLILESASTNQTSMYLCASSPPGGAGTEAFFGQGTRLTVV.